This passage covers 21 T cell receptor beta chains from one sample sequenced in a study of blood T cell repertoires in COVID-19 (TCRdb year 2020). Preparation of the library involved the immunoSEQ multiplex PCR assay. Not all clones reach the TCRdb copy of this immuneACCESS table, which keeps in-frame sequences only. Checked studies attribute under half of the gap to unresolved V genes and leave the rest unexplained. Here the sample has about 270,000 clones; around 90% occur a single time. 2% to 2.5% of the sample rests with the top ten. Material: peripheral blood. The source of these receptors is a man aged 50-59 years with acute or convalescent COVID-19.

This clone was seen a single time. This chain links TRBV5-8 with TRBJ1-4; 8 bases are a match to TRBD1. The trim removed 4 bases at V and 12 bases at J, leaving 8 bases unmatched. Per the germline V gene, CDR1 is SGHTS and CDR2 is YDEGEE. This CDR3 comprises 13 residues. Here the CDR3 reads CASSIRGRAELFF. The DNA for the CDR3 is TGTGCCAGCAGCATCAGGGGGCGGGCGGAACTGTTTTTT.

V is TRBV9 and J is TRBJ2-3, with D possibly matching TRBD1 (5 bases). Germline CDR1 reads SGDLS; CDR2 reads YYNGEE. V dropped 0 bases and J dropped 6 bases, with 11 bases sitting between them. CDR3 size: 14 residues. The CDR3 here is CASSVDGAVDTQYF. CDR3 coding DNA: TGTGCCAGCAGCGTAGATGGGGCGGTGGATACGCAGTATTTT. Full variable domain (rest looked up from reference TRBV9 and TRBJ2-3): DSGVTQTPKHLITATGQRVTLRCSPRSGDLSVYWYQQSLDQGLQFLIQYYNGEERAKGNILERFSAQQFPDLHSELNLSSLELGDSALYFCASSVDGAVDTQYFGPGTRLTVL.

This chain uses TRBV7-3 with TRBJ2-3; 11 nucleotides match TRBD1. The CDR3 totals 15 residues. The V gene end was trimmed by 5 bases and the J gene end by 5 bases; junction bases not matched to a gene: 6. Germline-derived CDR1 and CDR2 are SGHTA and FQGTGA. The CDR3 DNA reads TGTGCCAGCAGCCTGGACAGGGGGCGATTAGATACGCAGTATTTT. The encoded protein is CASSLDRGRLDTQYF.

DNA of the CDR3: TGTGCCACGGGGACGGACAGGGATCAGCCCCAGCATTTT. Translation: CATGTDRDQPQHF. J is TRBJ1-5 and V is TRBV10-3; 8 bases align to TRBD1. Germline assignment: CDR1 ENHRY and CDR2 SYGVKD. The length of the CDR3 is 13 residues. V lost 10 bases to trimming and J lost 5 bases; unmatched junction nucleotides: 7.

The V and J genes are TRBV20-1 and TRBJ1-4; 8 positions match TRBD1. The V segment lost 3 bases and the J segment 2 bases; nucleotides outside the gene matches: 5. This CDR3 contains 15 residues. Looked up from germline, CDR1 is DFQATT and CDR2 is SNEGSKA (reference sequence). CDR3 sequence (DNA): TGCAGTGCTAGTTCTCCAGGGGGCACTAATGAAAAACTGTTTTTT. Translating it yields CSASSPGGTNEKLFF.

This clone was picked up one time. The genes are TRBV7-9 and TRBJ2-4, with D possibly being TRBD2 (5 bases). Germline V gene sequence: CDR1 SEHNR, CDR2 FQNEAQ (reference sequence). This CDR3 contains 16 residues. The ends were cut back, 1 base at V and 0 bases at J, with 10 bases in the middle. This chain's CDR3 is CASSLVGVIAKNIQYF. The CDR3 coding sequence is TGTGCCAGCAGCTTAGTCGGGGTTATAGCCAAAAACATTCAGTACTTC.

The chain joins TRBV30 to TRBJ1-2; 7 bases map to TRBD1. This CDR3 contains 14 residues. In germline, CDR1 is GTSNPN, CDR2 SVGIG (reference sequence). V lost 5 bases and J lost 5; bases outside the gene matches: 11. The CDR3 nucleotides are TGTGCCTGGGAACCCTACAGGGGAAGTTATGGCTACACCTTC. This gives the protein CAWEPYRGSYGYTF.

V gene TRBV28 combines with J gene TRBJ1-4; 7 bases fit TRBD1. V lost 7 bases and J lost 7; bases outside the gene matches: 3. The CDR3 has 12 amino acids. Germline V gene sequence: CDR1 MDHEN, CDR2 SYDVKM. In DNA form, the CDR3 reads TGTGCCAGCATGGACAGGTCTGAAAAACTGTTTTTT. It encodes CASMDRSEKLFF. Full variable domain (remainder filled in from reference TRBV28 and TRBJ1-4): DVKVTQSSRYLVKRTGEKVFLECVQDMDHENMFWYRQDPGLGLRLIYFSYDVKMKEKGDIPEGYSVSREKKERFSLILESASTNQTSMYLCASMDRSEKLFFGSGTQLSVL.

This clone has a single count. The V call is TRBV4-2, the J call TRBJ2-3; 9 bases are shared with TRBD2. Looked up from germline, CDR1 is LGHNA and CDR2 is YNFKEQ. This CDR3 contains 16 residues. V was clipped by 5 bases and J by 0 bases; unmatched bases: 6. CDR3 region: CASSYRLAESTDTQYF. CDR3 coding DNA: TGTGCCAGCAGCTACCGACTAGCGGAGAGCACAGATACGCAGTATTTT.

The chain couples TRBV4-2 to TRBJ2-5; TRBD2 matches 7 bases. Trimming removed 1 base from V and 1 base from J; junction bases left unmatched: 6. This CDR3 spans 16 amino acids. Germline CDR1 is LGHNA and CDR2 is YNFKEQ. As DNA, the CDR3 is TGTGCCAGCAGCCAAGGAAGGGCTAGCGGCCAAGAGACCCAGTACTTC. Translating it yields CASSQGRASGQETQYF.

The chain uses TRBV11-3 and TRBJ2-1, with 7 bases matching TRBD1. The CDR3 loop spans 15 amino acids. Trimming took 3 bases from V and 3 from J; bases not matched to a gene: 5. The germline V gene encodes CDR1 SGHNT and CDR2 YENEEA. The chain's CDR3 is CASSLTGTIYNEQFF. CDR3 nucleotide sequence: TGTGCCAGCAGCTTGACAGGGACCATCTACAATGAGCAGTTCTTC.

CDR3 coding DNA: TGTGCCAGCAGCGCTACTAGTGAGCAGTTCTTC. Protein product: CASSATSEQFF. The V and J genes are TRBV9 and TRBJ2-1, with D maybe TRBD2 (5 bases). Trimming left V 3 bases short and J 9 bases short, with 7 bases between. Germline V lookup: CDR1 SGDLS, CDR2 YYNGEE. This CDR3 spans 11 amino acids.

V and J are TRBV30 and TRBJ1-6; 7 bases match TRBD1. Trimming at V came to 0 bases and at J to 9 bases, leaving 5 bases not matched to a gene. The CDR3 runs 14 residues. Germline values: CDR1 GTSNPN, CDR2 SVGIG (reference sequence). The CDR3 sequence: CAWSVEGAGSPLHF. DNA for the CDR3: TGTGCCTGGAGTGTAGAGGGGGCAGGTTCACCCCTCCACTTT.

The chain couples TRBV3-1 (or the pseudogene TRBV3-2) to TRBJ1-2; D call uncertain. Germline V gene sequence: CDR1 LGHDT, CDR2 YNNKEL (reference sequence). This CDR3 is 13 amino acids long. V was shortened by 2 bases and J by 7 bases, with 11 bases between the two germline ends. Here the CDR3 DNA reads TGTGCCAGCAGCCAATCTCGAGAGAGTGGCTACACCTTC. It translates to CASSQSRESGYTF.

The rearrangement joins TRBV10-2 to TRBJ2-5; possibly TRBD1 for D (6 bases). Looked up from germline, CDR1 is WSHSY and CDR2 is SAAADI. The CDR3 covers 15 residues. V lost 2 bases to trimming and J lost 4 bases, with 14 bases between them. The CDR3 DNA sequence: TGCGCCAGCAGTGAGCCGAGGAGAGGGGGAGAGACCCAGTACTTC. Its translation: CASSEPRRGGETQYF.

The CDR3, as DNA: TGTGCCACCAGTGATCCTCGACTAGCAGCAGATACGCAGTATTTT. Protein sequence: CATSDPRLAADTQYF. V is TRBV24-1 and J is TRBJ2-3; 7 bases match TRBD2. The CDR3 consists of 15 residues. Germline trimming cut 3 bases from V and 4 bases from J; bases unmatched to any gene: 6. Germline CDR1 KGHDR, CDR2 SFDVKD.

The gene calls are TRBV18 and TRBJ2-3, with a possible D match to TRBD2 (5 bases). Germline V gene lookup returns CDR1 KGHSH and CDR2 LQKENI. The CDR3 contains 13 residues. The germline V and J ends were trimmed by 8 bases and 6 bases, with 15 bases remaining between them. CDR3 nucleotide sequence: TGTGCCAGCAAACGCCCGGGGATGGATACGCAGTATTTT. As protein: CASKRPGMDTQYF.

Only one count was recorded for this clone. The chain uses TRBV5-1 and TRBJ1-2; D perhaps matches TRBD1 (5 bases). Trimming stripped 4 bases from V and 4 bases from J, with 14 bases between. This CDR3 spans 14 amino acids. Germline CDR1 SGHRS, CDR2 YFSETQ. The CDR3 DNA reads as TGCGCCAGCAGCCCGGGACTCCAACTCTATGGCTACACCTTC. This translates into CASSPGLQLYGYTF. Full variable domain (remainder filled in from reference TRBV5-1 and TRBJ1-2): KAGVTQTPRYLIKTRGQQVTLSCSPISGHRSVSWYQQTPGQGLQFLFEYFSETQRNKGNFPGRFSGRQFSNSRSEMNVSTLELGDSALYLCASSPGLQLYGYTFGSGTRLTVV.

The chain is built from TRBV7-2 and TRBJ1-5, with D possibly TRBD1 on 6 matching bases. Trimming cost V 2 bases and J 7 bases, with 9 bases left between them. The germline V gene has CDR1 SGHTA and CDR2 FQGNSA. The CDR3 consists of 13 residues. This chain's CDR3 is CASSLLGAQPQHF. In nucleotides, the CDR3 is TGTGCCAGCAGCTTACTGGGGGCGCAGCCCCAGCATTTT.

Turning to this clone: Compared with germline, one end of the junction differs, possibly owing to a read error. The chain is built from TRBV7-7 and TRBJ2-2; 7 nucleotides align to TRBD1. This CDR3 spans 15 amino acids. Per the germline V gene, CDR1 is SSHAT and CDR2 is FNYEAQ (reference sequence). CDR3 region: CASSKGTANTGELFF. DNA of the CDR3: TGTGCTAGCAGCAAGGGGACAGCAAACACCGGGGAGCTGTTTTTT. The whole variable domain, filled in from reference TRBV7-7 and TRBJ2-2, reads GAGVSQSPRYKVTKRGQDVTLRCDPISSHATLYWYQQALGQGPEFLTYFNYEAQPDKSGLPSDRFSAERPEGSISTLTIQRTEQRDSAMYRCASSKGTANTGELFFGEGSRLTVL.

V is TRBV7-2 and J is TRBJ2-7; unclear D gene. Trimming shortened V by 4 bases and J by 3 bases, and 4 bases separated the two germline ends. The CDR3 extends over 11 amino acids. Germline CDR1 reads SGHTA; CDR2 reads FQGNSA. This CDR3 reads CASSSYYEQYF. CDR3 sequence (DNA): TGTGCCAGCAGCTCTTACTACGAGCAGTACTTC.